A single TCR beta chain is shown here with its context. The CDR3 has 13 residues. In germline, CDR1 is MDHEN, CDR2 SYDVKM. The V end lost 3 bases, the J end lost 2 bases, and 7 bases lay between the germline ends. This sample was included in a study of blood T cell repertoires in COVID-19. Libraries were prepared by immunoSEQ multiplex PCR; TCRdb keeps only in-frame clonotypes and omits some of them. The table records hundreds of thousands of clones, just over 85% of them present only once. This receptor was identified in a woman in her twenties or thirties with active or convalescent COVID-19. This sequence joins TRBV28 and TRBJ1-2, with D uncertain. The source material was peripheral blood. The CDR3 loop is CASSFQVNYGYTF. The CDR3 nucleotides are TGTGCCAGCAGTTTCCAGGTCAACTATGGCTACACCTTC.